This entry concerns a single TCR beta chain. Under the authors' procedure: Scientists estimated how many nucleated cells there were by amplifying reference gene primers. Data came from immunoSEQ multiplex PCR; TCRdb stores just in-frame clones and leaves some out. V and J calls and clone size come straight from that table; D and trimming were deduced from the DNA. The data contain around 150,000 clones, approximately 80% of them singletons. The data stem from a study of blood T cell repertoires in COVID-19. Overall study context: COVID-19 samples, acute and convalescent, were from the United States, Italy and Spain.

V was cut by 2 bases and J by 3 bases, with 11 bases left in between. CDR1 and CDR2 from the germline V gene are MNHEY and SVGEGT. The CDR3 totals 14 residues. V and J are TRBV6-2 or TRBV6-3 and TRBJ2-7, with D tentatively TRBD1 (6 bases). Sequenced sample: peripheral blood. The TCR originated in a woman older than 75 with active or convalescent COVID-19. In DNA form, the CDR3 reads TGTGCCAGCAGTTACGCTGGACAGTTCTACGAGCAGTACTTC. Encoded protein: CASSYAGQFYEQYF.